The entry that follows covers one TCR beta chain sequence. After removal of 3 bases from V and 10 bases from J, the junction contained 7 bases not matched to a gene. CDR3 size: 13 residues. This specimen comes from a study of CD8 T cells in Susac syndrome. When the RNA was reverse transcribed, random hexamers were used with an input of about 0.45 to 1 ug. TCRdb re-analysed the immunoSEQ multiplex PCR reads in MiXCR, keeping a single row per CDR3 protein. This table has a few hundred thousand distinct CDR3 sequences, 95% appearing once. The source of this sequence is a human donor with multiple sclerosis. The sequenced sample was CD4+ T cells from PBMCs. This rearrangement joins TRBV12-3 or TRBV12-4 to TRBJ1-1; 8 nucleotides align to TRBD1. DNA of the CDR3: TGTGCCAGCAGTTTCGGGCAGGGGGCCGCAGCTTTCTTT. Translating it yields CASSFGQGAAAFF.